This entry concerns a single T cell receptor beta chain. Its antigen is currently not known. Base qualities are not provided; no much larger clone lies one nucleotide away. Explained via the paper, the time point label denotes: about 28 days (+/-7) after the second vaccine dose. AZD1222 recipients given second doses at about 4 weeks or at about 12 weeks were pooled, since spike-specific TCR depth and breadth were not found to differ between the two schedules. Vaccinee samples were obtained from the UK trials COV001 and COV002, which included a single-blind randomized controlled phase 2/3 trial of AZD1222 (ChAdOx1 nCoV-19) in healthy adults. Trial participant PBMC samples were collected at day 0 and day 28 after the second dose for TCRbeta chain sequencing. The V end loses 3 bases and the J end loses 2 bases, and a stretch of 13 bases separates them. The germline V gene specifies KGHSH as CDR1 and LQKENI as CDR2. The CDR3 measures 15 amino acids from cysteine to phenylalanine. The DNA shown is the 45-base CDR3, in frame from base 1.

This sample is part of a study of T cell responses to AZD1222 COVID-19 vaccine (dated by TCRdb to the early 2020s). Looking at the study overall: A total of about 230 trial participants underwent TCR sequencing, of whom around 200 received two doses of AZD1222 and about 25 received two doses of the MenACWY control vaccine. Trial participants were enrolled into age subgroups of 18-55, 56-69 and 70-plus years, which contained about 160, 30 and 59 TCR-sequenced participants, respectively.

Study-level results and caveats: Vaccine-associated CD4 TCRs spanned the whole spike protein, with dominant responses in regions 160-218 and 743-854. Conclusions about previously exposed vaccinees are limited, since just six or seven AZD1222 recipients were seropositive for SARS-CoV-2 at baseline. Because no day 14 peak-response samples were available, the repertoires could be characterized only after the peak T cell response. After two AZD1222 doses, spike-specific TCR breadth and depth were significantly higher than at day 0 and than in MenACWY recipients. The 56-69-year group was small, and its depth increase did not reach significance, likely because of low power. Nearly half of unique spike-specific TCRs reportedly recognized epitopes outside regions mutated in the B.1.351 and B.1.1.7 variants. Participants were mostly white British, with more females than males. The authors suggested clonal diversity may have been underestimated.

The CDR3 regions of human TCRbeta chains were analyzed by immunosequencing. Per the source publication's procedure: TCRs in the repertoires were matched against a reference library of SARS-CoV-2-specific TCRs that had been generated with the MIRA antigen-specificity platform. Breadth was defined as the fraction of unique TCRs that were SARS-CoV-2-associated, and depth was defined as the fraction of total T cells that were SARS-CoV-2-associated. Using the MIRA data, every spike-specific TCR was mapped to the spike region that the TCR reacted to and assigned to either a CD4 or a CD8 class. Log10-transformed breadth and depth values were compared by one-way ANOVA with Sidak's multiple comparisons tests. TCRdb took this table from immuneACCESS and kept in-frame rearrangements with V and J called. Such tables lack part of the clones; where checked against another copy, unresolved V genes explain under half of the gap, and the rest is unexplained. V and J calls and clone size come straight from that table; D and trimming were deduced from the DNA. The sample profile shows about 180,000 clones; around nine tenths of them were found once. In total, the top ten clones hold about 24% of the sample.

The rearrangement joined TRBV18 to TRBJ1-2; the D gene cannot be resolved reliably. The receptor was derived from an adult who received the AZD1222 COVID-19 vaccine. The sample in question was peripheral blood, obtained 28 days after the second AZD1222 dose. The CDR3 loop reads CASSPNPVGNYGYTF. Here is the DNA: TGTGCCAGCTCACCGAACCCGGTGGGAAACTATGGCTACACCTTC.